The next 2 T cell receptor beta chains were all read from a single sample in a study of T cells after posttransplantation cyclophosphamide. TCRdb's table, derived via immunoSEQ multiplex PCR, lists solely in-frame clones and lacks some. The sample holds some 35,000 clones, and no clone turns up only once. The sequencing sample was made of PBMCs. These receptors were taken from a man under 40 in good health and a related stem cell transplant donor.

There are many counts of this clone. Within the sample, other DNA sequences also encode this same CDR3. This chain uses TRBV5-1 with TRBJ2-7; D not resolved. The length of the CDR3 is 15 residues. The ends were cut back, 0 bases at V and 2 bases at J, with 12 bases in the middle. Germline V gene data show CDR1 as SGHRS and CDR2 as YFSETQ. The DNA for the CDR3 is TGCGCCAGCAGCTTGGAGGGTTCGAGAACCTACGAGCAGTACTTC. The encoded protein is CASSLEGSRTYEQYF.

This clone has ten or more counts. CDR3 protein: CATSDPTSGEYNEQFF. The CDR3 region has the DNA TGTGCCACCAGTGATCCTACTAGCGGGGAATACAATGAGCAGTTCTTC. The V gene is TRBV24-1, the J gene TRBJ2-1; TRBD2 matches 10 bases. CDR1 and CDR2 (germline): KGHDR, SFDVKD. V lost 3 bases and J lost 4; bases outside the gene matches: 5. The CDR3 sequence is 16 residues long.